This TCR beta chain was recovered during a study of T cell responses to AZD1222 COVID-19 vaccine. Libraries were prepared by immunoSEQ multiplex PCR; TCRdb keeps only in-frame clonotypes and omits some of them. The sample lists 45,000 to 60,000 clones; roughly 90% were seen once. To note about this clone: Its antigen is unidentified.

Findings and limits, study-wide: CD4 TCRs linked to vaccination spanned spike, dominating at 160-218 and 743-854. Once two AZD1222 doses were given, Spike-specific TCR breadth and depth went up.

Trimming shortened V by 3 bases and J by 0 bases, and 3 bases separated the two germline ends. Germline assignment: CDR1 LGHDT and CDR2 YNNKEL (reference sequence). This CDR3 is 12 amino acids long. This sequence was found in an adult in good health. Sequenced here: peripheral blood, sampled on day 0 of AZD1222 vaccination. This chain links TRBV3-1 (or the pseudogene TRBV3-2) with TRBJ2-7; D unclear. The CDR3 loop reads CASSHFSYEQYF. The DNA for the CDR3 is TGTGCCAGCAGCCATTTCTCCTACGAGCAGTACTTC.